This T cell receptor beta chain was sequenced during a study of response to subunit inactivated influenza vaccine. Whole-study results and caveats: It was suggested by the authors that few new T cells are recruited by each seasonal influenza vaccination.

CDR3 size: 17 residues. V gave up 2 bases and J gave up 2 bases; unmatched junction bases: 7. Germline-derived CDR1 and CDR2 are WSHSY and SAAADI. TCRdb analysed the RT-PCR reads with MiXCR anew, one entry per CDR3 protein. The table shows roughly 520,000 distinct CDR3 sequences, with 25% occurring only once. Worth noting for this clonotype: What it recognizes is unknown.

This rearrangement joins TRBV10-2 to TRBJ2-7; 12 bases match TRBD2. The sequenced sample was CD4+ T cells sorted from PBMCs, obtained roughly 5 days after vaccination. This TCR came from a man aged 45-65 years who received an inactivated influenza vaccine. CDR3 amino acids: CASSEAGLAGGPYEQYF. CDR3 nucleotides: TGCGCCAGCAGTGAGGCAGGCCTAGCGGGGGGGCCCTACGAGCAGTACTTC.